The rows below give T cell receptor beta chains drawn from one sample of a study of blood T cells in healthy people across ages. TCRdb itself ran the 5' RACE reads through MiXCR, one entry per CDR3 protein. Of approximately 810,000 distinct CDR3 sequences in the sample, less than 35% were seen once. Sequenced sample: blood. The receptor source for this set is a woman aged 80 or older in good health. Each CDR3 is given with its conserved first and last residue. The D gene is left open where the match is weak. Expanded clones get a size class; other rows say once, few or many, or leave the size out.

D gene	J gene	V gene	clone size	CDR3 protein	CDR3 DNA
-	TRBJ2-7	TRBV12-3/TRBV12-4	once	CASSLARGRSNEQYF	TGTGCCAGCAGTCTAGCGAGGGGGCGGAGCAATGAGCAGTACTTC
-	TRBJ2-3	TRBV24-1	-	CATSDLPGISTDTQYF	TGTGCCACCAGTGACCTACCGGGAATTAGCACAGATACGCAGTATTTT
-	TRBJ1-2	TRBV19	-	CASSSPRQPFYGYTF	TGTGCCAGTAGTAGCCCACGACAGCCTTTCTATGGCTACACCTTC
TRBD1	TRBJ2-3	TRBV27	many	CASSSDRGKTRDTQYF	TGTGCCAGCAGTTCGGACAGGGGGAAAACTAGAGATACGCAGTATTTT
-	TRBJ2-3	TRBV6-2/TRBV6-3	many	CASSYGQPADTQYF	TGTGCCAGCAGTTACGGTCAGCCTGCAGATACGCAGTATTTT
-	TRBJ2-6	TRBV20-1	many	CSARGAERARGANVLTF	TGCAGTGCCCGCGGGGCAGAAAGGGCGCGAGGGGCCAACGTCCTGACTTTC
-	TRBJ2-7	TRBV11-2	many	CASSLGTLNREQYF	TGTGCCAGCAGCTTAGGGACCCTCAATCGGGAGCAGTACTTC
-	TRBJ1-6	TRBV5-5	few	CASSWAYENLPLHF	TGTGCCAGCAGTTGGGCCTACGAGAATCTGCCCCTCCACTTT
-	TRBJ1-1	TRBV24-1	once	CATSGPGATNTEAFF	TGTGCCACCAGTGGCCCGGGGGCTACGAACACTGAAGCTTTCTTT
-	TRBJ1-1	TRBV6-5	once	CASRPFRALNTEAFF	TGTGCCAGCAGACCTTTCAGGGCTTTGAACACTGAAGCTTTCTTT
TRBD1	TRBJ2-3	TRBV25-1	many	CASSDTGTGYPNTQYF	TGTGCCAGCAGTGATACCGGGACAGGGTACCCAAATACGCAGTATTTT
-	TRBJ1-3	TRBV20-1	-	CSARVLSGNTIYF	TGCAGTGCTAGAGTGCTCTCTGGAAACACCATATATTTT
-	TRBJ2-7	TRBV20-1	many	CSARGGNEQYF	TGCAGTGCTAGAGGGGGCAACGAGCAGTACTTC
-	TRBJ2-7	TRBV7-2	-	CVSSLNARTYNEQYF	TGTGTCAGCAGCTTAAATGCCCGAACCTACAATGAGCAGTACTTC
TRBD1	TRBJ2-3	TRBV18	many	CASSSSGGLSTDTQYF	TGTGCCAGCTCATCCTCAGGGGGATTAAGCACAGATACGCAGTATTTT
TRBD1	TRBJ2-1	TRBV10-3	many	CAISESGPETGTYNEQFF	TGTGCCATCAGTGAGTCGGGTCCCGAGACAGGGACCTACAATGAGCAGTTCTTC
-	TRBJ2-3	TRBV29-1	many	CSVLGAQGTDTQYF	TGCAGCGTGCTTGGGGCCCAGGGGACAGATACGCAGTATTTT
-	TRBJ1-5	TRBV29-1	few	CSVVGDSNQPQHF	TGCAGCGTTGTAGGGGATAGCAATCAGCCCCAGCATTTT
-	TRBJ2-4	TRBV6-5	many	CASSPGGHRGIQYF	TGTGCCAGCAGCCCCGGAGGGCACAGGGGCATTCAGTACTTC
-	TRBJ1-6	TRBV10-3	-	CAISESVRGSPLHF	TGTGCCATCAGTGAGTCGGTCCGGGGCTCGCCCCTCCACTTT
TRBD2	TRBJ2-5	TRBV5-1	few	CASSQRGAAETQYF	TGCGCCAGCAGCCAGCGGGGGGCCGCAGAGACCCAGTACTTC
TRBD1	TRBJ1-4	TRBV3-1	few	CASSLRGQGVAEKLFF	TGTGCCAGCAGCCTTCGGGGGCAGGGGGTGGCTGAAAAACTGTTTTTT
TRBD2	TRBJ2-1	TRBV11-2	many	CASSTLAGGQERGEQFF	TGTGCCAGCAGCACCCTAGCGGGGGGGCAGGAAAGGGGTGAGCAGTTCTTC
-	TRBJ1-1	TRBV30	-	CAWRFEGRNTEAFF	TGTGCCTGGAGGTTTGAGGGGAGGAACACTGAAGCTTTCTTT
TRBD2	TRBJ2-5	TRBV7-2	many	CASSSSGGPPTQYF	TGTGCCAGTTCTTCTAGCGGGGGGCCCCCCACCCAGTACTTC
TRBD1	TRBJ1-1	TRBV6-2/TRBV6-3	few	CASSFPLLGQAMNTEAFF	TGTGCCAGCAGTTTCCCTTTGTTGGGACAGGCCATGAACACTGAAGCTTTCTTT
TRBD1	TRBJ2-4	TRBV7-2	many	CASSLTGVGGNIQYF	TGTGCCAGCAGCTTAACAGGGGTGGGCGGAAACATTCAGTACTTC
-	TRBJ2-7	TRBV3-1	many	CASSQGQKRPQYF	TGTGCCAGCAGCCAAGGACAGAAGAGACCTCAGTACTTC
TRBD1	TRBJ2-7	TRBV7-2	-	CASSLAGQGMTQYF	TGTGCCAGCAGCTTAGCGGGACAGGGCATGACGCAGTACTTC
TRBD2	TRBJ2-1	TRBV20-1	-	CSGPTSGRLNNEQFF	TGCAGTGGGCCGACTAGCGGGAGGCTTAACAATGAGCAGTTCTTC
-	TRBJ2-7	TRBV7-9	many	CASSSNVRDLVTTVYEQYF	TGTGCCAGCAGCTCGAACGTCAGAGATCTTGTAACGACGGTCTACGAGCAGTACTTC
-	TRBJ2-6	TRBV11-2	many	CASSLEAFGANVLTF	TGTGCCAGCAGCTTAGAGGCCTTCGGGGCCAACGTCCTGACTTTC
TRBD2	TRBJ2-1	TRBV5-1	-	CASSLGGSGAHNEQFF	TGCGCCAGCAGCTTGGGGGGTAGCGGGGCCCACAATGAGCAGTTCTTC
-	TRBJ1-1	TRBV6-5	few	CASSLTGKSTEAFF	TGTGCCAGCAGTCTTACAGGGAAGTCCACTGAAGCTTTCTTT
-	TRBJ2-1	TRBV5-1	-	CASSKEVQSYNEQFF	TGCGCCAGCAGCAAGGAGGTACAGTCCTACAATGAGCAGTTCTTC
-	TRBJ1-1	TRBV28	-	CASSPQVGQNTEAFF	TGTGCCAGCAGCCCTCAGGTTGGTCAGAACACTGAAGCTTTCTTT
TRBD1	TRBJ2-7	TRBV7-9	many	CASSQTGTGLSEQYF	TGTGCCAGCAGCCAAACCGGGACAGGGTTAAGCGAGCAGTACTTC
-	TRBJ2-2	TRBV2	-	CASSEMSAEGELFF	TGTGCCAGCAGTGAAATGTCAGCTGAAGGGGAGCTGTTTTTT
TRBD1	TRBJ2-3	TRBV18	-	CASSPLLQGIGTDTQYF	TGTGCCAGCTCACCACTCCTACAGGGGATCGGCACAGATACGCAGTATTTT
-	TRBJ1-5	TRBV7-2	few	CASNYLGGNQPQHF	TGTGCCAGCAACTACCTCGGGGGAAATCAGCCCCAGCATTTT
TRBD2	TRBJ2-3	TRBV7-2	-	CASSLAARLASFTDTQYF	TGTGCCAGCAGCTTAGCCGCCCGACTAGCGAGTTTCACAGATACGCAGTATTTT
-	TRBJ2-7	TRBV6-5	-	CASSYSSGMEQYF	TGTGCCAGCAGTTACTCTTCGGGTATGGAGCAGTACTTC
-	TRBJ2-5	TRBV5-6	-	CASSLWDRVAETQYF	TGTGCCAGCAGCTTGTGGGATCGGGTTGCAGAGACCCAGTACTTC
-	TRBJ2-7	TRBV18	once	CASSLQTASYEQYF	TGTGCCAGCTCACTCCAGACAGCCTCCTACGAGCAGTACTTC
-	TRBJ1-1	TRBV20-1	-	CSAPRGNTEAFF	TGCAGTGCCCCAAGAGGGAACACTGAAGCTTTCTTT
-	TRBJ2-5	TRBV6-2/TRBV6-3	many	CATRVLPQETQYF	TGTGCCACCAGAGTACTTCCTCAAGAGACCCAGTACTTC
-	TRBJ2-5	TRBV12-3/TRBV12-4	many	CASRPLGQETQYF	TGTGCCAGCAGACCACTCGGGCAAGAGACCCAGTACTTC
-	TRBJ2-3	TRBV4-2	many	CASRERVSTDTQYF	TGTGCCAGCAGAGAGCGGGTAAGCACAGATACGCAGTATTTT
-	TRBJ1-2	TRBV15	-	CATSTGPVGYNYTF	TGTGCCACCAGCACCGGACCCGTGGGGTATAACTACACCTTC
TRBD1	TRBJ1-6	TRBV6-2/TRBV6-3	few	CASSTGQVVLHF	TGTGCCAGCAGTACGGGACAGGTTGTCCTCCACTTT
-	TRBJ2-7	TRBV28	-	CASRSRGPTYEQYF	TGTGCCAGCAGGTCAAGGGGACCTACCTACGAGCAGTACTTC
TRBD1	TRBJ2-7	TRBV7-9	many	CASSWGQGNEQYF	TGTGCCAGCAGCTGGGGACAGGGCAACGAGCAGTACTTC
TRBD1	TRBJ2-1	TRBV9	-	CASSVAWTGNAEQFF	TGTGCCAGCAGCGTAGCGTGGACAGGGAACGCTGAGCAGTTCTTC
-	TRBJ2-2	TRBV6-4	many	CASSPSPGTGELFF	TGTGCCAGCAGTCCGTCCCCTGGCACCGGGGAGCTGTTTTTT
TRBD1	TRBJ1-1	TRBV25-1	-	CASSARTGRTTEAFF	TGTGCCAGCAGTGCCAGGACAGGGAGGACCACTGAAGCTTTCTTT
-	TRBJ2-7	TRBV7-2	many	CASSFSGASEQYF	TGTGCCAGCAGCTTCTCCGGGGCCTCCGAGCAGTACTTC
-	TRBJ2-1	TRBV10-3	-	CAIRGPTSNEQFF	TGTGCCATCAGGGGACCGACGTCGAATGAGCAGTTCTTC
-	TRBJ2-3	TRBV7-2	many	CASSFGEARTDTQYF	TGTGCCAGCAGCTTTGGTGAGGCGAGGACAGATACGCAGTATTTT